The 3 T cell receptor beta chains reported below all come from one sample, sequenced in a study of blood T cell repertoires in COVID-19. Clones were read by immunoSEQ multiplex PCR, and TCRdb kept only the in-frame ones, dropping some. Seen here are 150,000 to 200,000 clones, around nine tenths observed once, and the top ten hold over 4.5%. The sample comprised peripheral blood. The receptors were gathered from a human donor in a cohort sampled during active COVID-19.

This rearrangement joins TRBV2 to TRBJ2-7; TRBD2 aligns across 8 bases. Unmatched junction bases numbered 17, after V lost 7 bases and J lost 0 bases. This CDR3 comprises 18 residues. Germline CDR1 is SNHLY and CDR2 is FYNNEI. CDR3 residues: CASKGATPSGLYSYEQYF. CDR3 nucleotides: TGTGCCAGCAAAGGGGCGACGCCTAGCGGGCTATACTCCTACGAGCAGTACTTC.

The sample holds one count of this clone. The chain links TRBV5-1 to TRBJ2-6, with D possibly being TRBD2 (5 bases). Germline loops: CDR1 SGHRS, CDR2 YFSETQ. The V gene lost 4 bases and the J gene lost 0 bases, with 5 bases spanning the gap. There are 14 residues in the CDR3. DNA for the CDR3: TGCGCCAGCAGCCGGGGCTCTGGGGCCAACGTCCTGACTTTC. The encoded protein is CASSRGSGANVLTF.

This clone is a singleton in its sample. This CDR3 is CASSLDQSVPYSPLHF. In DNA form, the CDR3 reads TGTGCCAGCAGTTTAGACCAAAGCGTCCCCTATTCACCCCTCCACTTT. This chain uses TRBV28 with TRBJ1-6; D not resolved. The CDR3 length is 16 residues. The germline V gene encodes CDR1 MDHEN and CDR2 SYDVKM. Deletions cut 2 bases from V and 8 bases from J, with 16 bases between.